The 8 T cell receptor beta chains presented below share a single source sample, sequenced in a study of blood T cell repertoires in COVID-19 (dated by TCRdb to 2019 to 2021). Library construction relied on the immunoSEQ multiplex PCR assay. Not all clones reach the TCRdb copy of this immuneACCESS table, which keeps in-frame sequences only. Checked studies attribute under half of the gap to unresolved V genes and leave the rest unexplained. The sample table holds 250,000 to 300,000 clones, of which about nine tenths were seen once. Approximately 1.5% of the sample is taken by the ten largest. The sample was peripheral blood. The source of these receptors is a middle-aged woman who had recovered from COVID-19.

This clone occurred a few times. V and J are TRBV3-1 (or the pseudogene TRBV3-2) and TRBJ1-3, with TRBD1 identical over 7 bases. The germline CDR1 and CDR2 sequences are LGHDT and YNNKEL (reference sequence). The CDR3 sequence is 14 residues long. V gave up 7 bases and J gave up 4 bases; unmatched junction bases: 7. In DNA, the CDR3 is TGTGCCAGCAACCGGGCAGGGGGAGGAAACACCATATATTTT. It translates to CASNRAGGGNTIYF.

The chain has TRBV7-9 and TRBJ2-1; 9 positions match TRBD2. J gave up 5 bases and V 6 bases, and 5 bases lay outside the gene matches. CDR3 length: 14 amino acids. The germline V gene encodes CDR1 SEHNR and CDR2 FQNEAQ (reference sequence). Here the CDR3 reads CASRLAGVNNEQFF. The CDR3 nucleotides read TGTGCCAGCAGACTAGCGGGCGTGAACAATGAGCAGTTCTTC.

The chain uses TRBV5-1 and TRBJ1-4; D remains ambiguous. The V end was cut by 0 bases, the J end by 3 bases, with 6 bases between. CDR3 length: 14 amino acids. Germline V lookup: CDR1 SGHRS, CDR2 YFSETQ. The CDR3 loop is CASSLDSPNEKLFF. CDR3 coding DNA: TGCGCCAGCAGCTTGGACAGCCCTAATGAAAAACTGTTTTTT.

On this clone itself: Compared with germline, one end of the junction differs, possibly owing to a read error. J is TRBJ1-5 and V is TRBV10-3, with D uncertain. The CDR3 covers 13 residues. From germline, CDR1 is ENHRY and CDR2 SYGVKD. The CDR3 sequence is CAVGFSSNQPQHF. CDR3 bases: TGCGCCGTCGGGTTTTCTAGCAATCAGCCCCAGCATTTT.

The chain combines TRBV4-3 with TRBJ1-4, with a tentative D call TRBD1 (5 bases). The V end lost 0 bases, the J end lost 7 bases, and 15 bases lay between the germline ends. Germline loops: CDR1 LGHNA, CDR2 YSLEER. This CDR3 has 16 residues. The CDR3 loop is CASSQDRGKGFEKLFF. As DNA, the CDR3 is TGCGCCAGCAGCCAAGATCGGGGGAAAGGTTTTGAAAAACTGTTTTTT.

V and J are TRBV9 and TRBJ1-2; TRBD1 matches 11 bases. Germline V CDR1 and CDR2: SGDLS, YYNGEE. The CDR3 covers 14 residues. Trimming took 6 bases from V and 5 from J; bases not matched to a gene: 6. The CDR3 protein is CASTPRDRGYGYTF. DNA of the CDR3: TGTGCCAGCACCCCTCGGGACAGGGGGTATGGCTACACCTTC.

The rearrangement joins TRBV10-3 to TRBJ1-2, with TRBD1 matching over 8 bases. Per the germline V gene, CDR1 is ENHRY and CDR2 is SYGVKD. The CDR3 length is 15 residues. J gave up 7 bases and V 0 bases, and 7 bases lay outside the gene matches. In nucleotides, the CDR3 is TGTGCCATCAGTGAGTCATTTCAGGGGGCCGGTGGCTACACCTTC. This gives the protein CAISESFQGAGGYTF.

The J gene is TRBJ2-1, the V gene TRBV4-1; 9 bases map to TRBD2. V lost 4 bases to trimming and J lost 7 bases; unmatched junction nucleotides: 11. Germline-derived CDR1 and CDR2 are MGHRA and YSYEKL. The CDR3 has 16 residues. The CDR3 DNA is TGCGCCAGCAGCCCCCCCGTTGGCGGGGGGGTGAATGAGCAGTTCTTC. Translating it yields CASSPPVGGGVNEQFF.